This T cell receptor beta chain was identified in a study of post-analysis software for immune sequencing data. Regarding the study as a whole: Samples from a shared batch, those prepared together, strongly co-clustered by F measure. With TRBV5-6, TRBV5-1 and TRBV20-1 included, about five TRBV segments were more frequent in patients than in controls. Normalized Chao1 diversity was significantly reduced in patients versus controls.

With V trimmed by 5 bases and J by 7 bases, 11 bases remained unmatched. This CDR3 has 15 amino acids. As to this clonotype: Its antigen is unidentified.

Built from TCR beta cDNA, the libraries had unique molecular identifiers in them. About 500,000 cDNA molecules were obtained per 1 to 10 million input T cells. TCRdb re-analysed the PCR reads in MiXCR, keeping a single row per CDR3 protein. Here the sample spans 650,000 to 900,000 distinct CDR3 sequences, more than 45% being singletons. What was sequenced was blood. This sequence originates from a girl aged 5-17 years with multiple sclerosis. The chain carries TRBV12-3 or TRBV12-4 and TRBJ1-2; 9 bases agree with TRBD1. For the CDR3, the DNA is TGTGCCAGCAGTCCCAGCCCGACAGGGGGAGGTGGCTACACCTTC. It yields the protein CASSPSPTGGGGYTF.